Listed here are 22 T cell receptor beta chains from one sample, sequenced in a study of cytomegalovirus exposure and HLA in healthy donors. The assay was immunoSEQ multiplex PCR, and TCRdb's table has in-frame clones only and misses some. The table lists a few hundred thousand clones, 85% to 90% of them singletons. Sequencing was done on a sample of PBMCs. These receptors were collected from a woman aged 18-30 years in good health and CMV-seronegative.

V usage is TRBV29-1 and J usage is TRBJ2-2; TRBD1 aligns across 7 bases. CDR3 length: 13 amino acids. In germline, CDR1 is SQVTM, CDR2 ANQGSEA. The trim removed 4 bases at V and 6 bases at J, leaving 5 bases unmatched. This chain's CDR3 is CSVGQGRAGELFF. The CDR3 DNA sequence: TGCAGCGTTGGACAGGGTAGGGCCGGGGAGCTGTTTTTT.

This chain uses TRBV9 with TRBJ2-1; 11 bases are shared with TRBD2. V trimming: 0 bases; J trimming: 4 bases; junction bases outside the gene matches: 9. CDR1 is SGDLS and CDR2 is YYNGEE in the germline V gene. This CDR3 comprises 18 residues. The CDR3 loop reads CASSVASGRTLGYNEQFF. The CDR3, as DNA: TGTGCCAGCAGCGTAGCTAGCGGGAGGACCCTCGGGTACAATGAGCAGTTCTTC.

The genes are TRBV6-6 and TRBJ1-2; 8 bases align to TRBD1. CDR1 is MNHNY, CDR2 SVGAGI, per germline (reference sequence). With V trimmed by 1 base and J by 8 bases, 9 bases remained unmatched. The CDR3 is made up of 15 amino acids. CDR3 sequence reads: CASSYWDRRGIGYTF. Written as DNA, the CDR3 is TGTGCCAGCAGTTACTGGGACAGGAGGGGGATCGGCTACACCTTC.

The CDR3 DNA reads as TGTGCCAGCAGCACAGGGACGAACACTGAAGCTTTCTTT. Amino acids: CASSTGTNTEAFF. This chain uses TRBV9 with TRBJ1-1; D is perhaps TRBD1 (6 bases). Trimming removed 4 bases at V and 1 base at J, with 8 bases between. The CDR3 covers 13 residues. CDR1 and CDR2 (germline): SGDLS, YYNGEE.

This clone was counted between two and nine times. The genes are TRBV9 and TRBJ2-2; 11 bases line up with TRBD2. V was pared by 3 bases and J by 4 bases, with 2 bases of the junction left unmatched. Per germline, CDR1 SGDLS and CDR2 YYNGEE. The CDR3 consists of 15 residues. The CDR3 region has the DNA TGTGCCAGCAGCGGTACTAGCGGGAGCACCGGGGAGCTGTTTTTT. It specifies CASSGTSGSTGELFF.

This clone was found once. CDR3 DNA: TGTGCCAGCAGCCCCGGACTAGCGGGAGCCGCTGAGCAGTTCTTC. Residues: CASSPGLAGAAEQFF. The V call is TRBV6-5, the J call TRBJ2-1; 13 nucleotides agree with TRBD2. The germline CDR1 and CDR2 sequences are MNHEY and SVGAGI. The CDR3 covers 15 residues. After removal of 6 bases from V and 9 bases from J, the junction contained 8 bases not matched to a gene.

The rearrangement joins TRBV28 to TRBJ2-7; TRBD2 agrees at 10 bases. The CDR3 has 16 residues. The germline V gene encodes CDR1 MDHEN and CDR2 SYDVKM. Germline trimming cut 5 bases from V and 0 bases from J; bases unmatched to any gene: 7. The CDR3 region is CASSAFSGRNSYEQYF. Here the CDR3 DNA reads TGTGCCAGCAGTGCCTTTAGCGGGAGGAACTCCTACGAGCAGTACTTC.

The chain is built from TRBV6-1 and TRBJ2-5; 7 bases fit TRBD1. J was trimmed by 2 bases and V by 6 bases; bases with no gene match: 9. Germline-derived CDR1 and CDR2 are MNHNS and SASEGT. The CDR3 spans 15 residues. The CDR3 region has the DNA TGTGCCAGCAGGGGAAGGGACAGACAGCAAGAGACCCAGTACTTC. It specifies CASRGRDRQQETQYF.

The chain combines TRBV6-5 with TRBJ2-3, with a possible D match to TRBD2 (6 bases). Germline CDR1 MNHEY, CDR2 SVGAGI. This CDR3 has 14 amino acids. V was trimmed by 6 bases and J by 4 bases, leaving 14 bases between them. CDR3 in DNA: TGTGCCAGCAGGCCGGCGGGAATTGCAGATACGCAGTATTTT. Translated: CASRPAGIADTQYF.

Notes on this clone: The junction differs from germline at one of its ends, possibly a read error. CDR3 in DNA: TGTGCTAGCAGCTTCGACGTGGGCGAAAAACTGTTTTTT. Its protein is CASSFDVGEKLFF. The rearrangement links TRBV7-7 to TRBJ1-4; D unresolved. CDR3 length: 13 residues. The V gene's germline CDR1 is SSHAT and CDR2 FNYEAQ (reference sequence).

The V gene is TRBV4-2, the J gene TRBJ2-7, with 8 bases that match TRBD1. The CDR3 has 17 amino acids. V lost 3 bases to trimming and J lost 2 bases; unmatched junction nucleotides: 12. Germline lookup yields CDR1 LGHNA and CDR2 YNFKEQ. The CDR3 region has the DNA TGTGCCAGCAGCCATAAAGGGACAGGACGACAAACCTACGAGCAGTACTTC. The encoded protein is CASSHKGTGRQTYEQYF.

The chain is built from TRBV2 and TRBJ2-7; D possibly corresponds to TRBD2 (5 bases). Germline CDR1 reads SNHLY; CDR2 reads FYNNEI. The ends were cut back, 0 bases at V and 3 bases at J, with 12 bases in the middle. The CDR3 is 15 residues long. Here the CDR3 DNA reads TGTGCCAGCAGTGAAGCGCTAGCTCTAGGCTACGAGCAGTACTTC. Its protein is CASSEALALGYEQYF.

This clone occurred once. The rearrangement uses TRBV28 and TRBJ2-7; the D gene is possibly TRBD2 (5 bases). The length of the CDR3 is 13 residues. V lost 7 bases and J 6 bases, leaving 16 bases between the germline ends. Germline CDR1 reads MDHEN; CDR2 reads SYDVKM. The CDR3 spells CASTSGGVREQYF. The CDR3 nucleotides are TGTGCCAGCACCTCAGGAGGAGTCCGCGAGCAGTACTTC.

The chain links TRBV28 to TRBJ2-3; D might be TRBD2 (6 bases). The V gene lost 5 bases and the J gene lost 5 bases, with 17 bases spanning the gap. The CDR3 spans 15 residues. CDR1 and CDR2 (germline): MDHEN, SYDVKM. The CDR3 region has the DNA TGTGCCAGCAGTCCACGGGAGAATGGGAGAGATACGCAGTATTTT. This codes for CASSPRENGRDTQYF.

The CDR3 coding sequence is TGTGCCAGCAGTGCATATCGGTACGAATTAGAAATGAACACTGAAGCTTTCTTT. Its protein is CASSAYRYELEMNTEAFF. The rearrangement joins TRBV6-4 to TRBJ1-1, with D unclear. V was trimmed by 4 bases and J by 0 bases, leaving 21 bases between them. The germline V gene encodes CDR1 MRHNA and CDR2 SNTAGT. This CDR3 spans 18 amino acids.

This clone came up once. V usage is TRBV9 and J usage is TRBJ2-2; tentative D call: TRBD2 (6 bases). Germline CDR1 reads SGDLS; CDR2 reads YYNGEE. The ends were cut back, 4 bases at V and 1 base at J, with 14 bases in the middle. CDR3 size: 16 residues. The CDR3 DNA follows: TGTGCCAGCAGCTTAGGGACTCCGATGAACACCGGGGAGCTGTTTTTT. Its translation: CASSLGTPMNTGELFF.

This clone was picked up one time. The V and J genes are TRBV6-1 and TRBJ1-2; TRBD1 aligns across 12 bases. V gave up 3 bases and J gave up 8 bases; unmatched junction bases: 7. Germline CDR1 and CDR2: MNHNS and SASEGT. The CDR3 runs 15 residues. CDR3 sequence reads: CASSDPGQGALGYTF. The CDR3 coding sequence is TGTGCCAGCAGTGACCCGGGACAGGGGGCTTTAGGCTACACCTTC.

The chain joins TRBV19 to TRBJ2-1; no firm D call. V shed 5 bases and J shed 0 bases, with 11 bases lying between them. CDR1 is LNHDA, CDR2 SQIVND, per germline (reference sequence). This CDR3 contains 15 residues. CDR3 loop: CASSAGTSSYNEQFF. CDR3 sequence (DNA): TGTGCCAGTAGTGCTGGTACAAGCTCCTACAATGAGCAGTTCTTC. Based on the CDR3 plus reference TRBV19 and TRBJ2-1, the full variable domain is DGGITQSPKYLFRKEGQNVTLSCEQNLNHDAMYWYRQDPGQGLRLIYYSQIVNDFQKGDIAEGYSVSREKKESFPLTVTSAQKNPTAFYLCASSAGTSSYNEQFFGPGTRLTVL.

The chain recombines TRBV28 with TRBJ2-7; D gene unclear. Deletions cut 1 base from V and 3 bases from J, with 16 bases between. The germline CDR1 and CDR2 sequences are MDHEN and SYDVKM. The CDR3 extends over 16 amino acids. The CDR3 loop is CASSLFGGSAIYEQYF. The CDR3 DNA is TGTGCCAGCAGTTTATTTGGCGGATCAGCGATCTACGAGCAGTACTTC. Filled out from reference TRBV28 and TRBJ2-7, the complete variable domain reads DVKVTQSSRYLVKRTGEKVFLECVQDMDHENMFWYRQDPGLGLRLIYFSYDVKMKEKGDIPEGYSVSREKKERFSLILESASTNQTSMYLCASSLFGGSAIYEQYFGPGTRLTVT.

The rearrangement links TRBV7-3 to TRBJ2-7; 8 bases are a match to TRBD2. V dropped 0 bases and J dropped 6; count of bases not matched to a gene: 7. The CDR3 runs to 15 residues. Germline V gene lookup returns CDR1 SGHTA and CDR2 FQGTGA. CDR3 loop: CASSLTPGGIPEQYF. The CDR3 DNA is TGTGCCAGCAGCTTAACACCGGGAGGGATCCCCGAGCAGTACTTC.

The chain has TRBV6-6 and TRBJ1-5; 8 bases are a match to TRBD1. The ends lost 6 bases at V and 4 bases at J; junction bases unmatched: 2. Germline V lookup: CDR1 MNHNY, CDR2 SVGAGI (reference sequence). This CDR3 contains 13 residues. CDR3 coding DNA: TGTGCCAGCAGAAGACAGGGGAATCAGCCCCAGCATTTT. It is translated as CASRRQGNQPQHF.

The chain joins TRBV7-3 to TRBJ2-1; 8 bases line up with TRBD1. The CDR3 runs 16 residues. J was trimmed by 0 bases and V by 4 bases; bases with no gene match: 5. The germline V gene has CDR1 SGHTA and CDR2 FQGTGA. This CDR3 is CASSWTGTGSYNEQFF. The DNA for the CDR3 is TGTGCCAGCAGCTGGACCGGGACAGGCTCCTACAATGAGCAGTTCTTC.